The 3 T cell receptor beta chains below were found in one sample sequenced in a study of blood T cell repertoires in COVID-19. TCRdb keeps only in-frame clones here, not all; method: immunoSEQ multiplex PCR. The sample contains approximately 290,000 clones, approximately 83% of which appear only once. The sample taken for sequencing was peripheral blood. Receptors originate from a person between 65 and 79 years old with COVID-19, enrolled during active disease.

This chain uses TRBV9 with TRBJ2-5, with 7 bases that match TRBD1. The CDR3 is 15 residues long. In germline, CDR1 is SGDLS, CDR2 YYNGEE. J was trimmed by 4 bases and V by 4 bases; bases with no gene match: 10. Written as DNA, the CDR3 is TGTGCCAGCAGCCCAGCAGGGGGAAGAGGAGAGACCCAGTACTTC. This codes for CASSPAGGRGETQYF.

The V and J genes are TRBV7-3 and TRBJ2-7; D is perhaps TRBD1 (5 bases). Per germline, CDR1 SGHTA and CDR2 FQGTGA. V was trimmed by 1 base and J by 2 bases, leaving 9 bases between them. This CDR3 has 14 residues. The CDR3 here is CASSLKAGPYEQYF. Here the CDR3 DNA reads TGTGCCAGCAGCTTAAAGGCAGGGCCCTACGAGCAGTACTTC.

The chain recombines TRBV27 with TRBJ2-7; D gene uncertain. Germline V gene data show CDR1 as MNHEY and CDR2 as SMNVEV (reference sequence). V shed 5 bases and J shed 2 bases, with 16 bases lying between them. The CDR3 runs 15 residues. CDR3 amino acids: CASSQPVAGTYEQYF. CDR3 nucleotides: TGTGCCAGCAGTCAGCCGGTGGCAGGAACCTACGAGCAGTACTTC.